This is a list of T cell receptor beta chains from one sample in a study of graft-versus-host responses after intestinal transplantation. The data were produced by immunoSEQ multiplex PCR, yet TCRdb's version contains in-frame clones alone and is incomplete. The data hold under 130,000 clones, with 93% observed a single time. Their antigens remain unidentified. The specimen was unstimulated CD8+ T cells sorted from spleen or lymph node cells, collected before intestinal transplant. These receptors were obtained from a human donor who received an intestinal transplant. The CDR3 runs from the conserved cysteine through the conserved F or W. D genes are given only for firm matches. Size is omitted from some rows. Given values are once, few, many or a class for expanded clones.

d_call j_call clone_size v_call cdr3_aa cdr3_nt
- TRBJ1-6 - TRBV5-1 CASSLGAVQSNSPLHF TGCGCCAGCAGCTTGGGTGCGGTACAGTCCAATTCACCCCTCCACTTT
- TRBJ2-3 - TRBV7-8 CASSFWGAASTDTQYF TGTGCCAGCAGCTTCTGGGGGGCGGCTAGCACAGATACGCAGTATTTT
TRBD1 TRBJ2-7 - TRBV2 CATLRGTVGAYEQYF TGTGCCACCCTAAGGGGGACAGTGGGGGCCTACGAGCAGTACTTC
- TRBJ1-1 once TRBV4-1 CASSQLDGTEAFF TGCGCCAGCAGCCAATTAGATGGGACTGAAGCTTTCTTT
- TRBJ1-1 - TRBV4-1 CASSQVVRAANTEAFF TGCGCCAGCAGCCAAGTGGTCAGGGCGGCGAACACTGAAGCTTTCTTT
- TRBJ2-1 - TRBV29-1 CSVDGGEQFF TGCAGCGTTGATGGTGGTGAGCAGTTCTTC
TRBD2 TRBJ2-1 - TRBV6-5 CASSTGGANNEQFF TGTGCCAGCAGTACCGGGGGGGCCAACAATGAGCAGTTCTTC
- TRBJ2-7 - TRBV9 CASSAYDRPSGASYEQYF TGTGCCAGCAGCGCATACGACAGACCCTCTGGGGCCTCCTACGAGCAGTACTTC
- TRBJ1-3 - TRBV4-2 CASSQEELSGNTIYF TGTGCCAGCAGCCAAGAGGAGCTCTCTGGAAACACCATATATTTT
TRBD2 TRBJ2-7 - TRBV7-2 CASSLTSVYEQYF TGTGCCAGCAGCTTGACTAGCGTTTACGAGCAGTACTTC
- TRBJ2-3 - TRBV5-8 CASSSLRRDTQYF TGTGCCAGCAGCTCCCTACGGCGAGATACGCAGTATTTT
TRBD1 TRBJ1-2 - TRBV6-1 CASSEMGQNGYTF TGTGCCAGCAGTGAAATGGGACAGAATGGCTACACCTTC
- TRBJ2-7 - TRBV4-1 CASSRVQGPDEQYF TGCGCCAGCAGTAGAGTCCAGGGGCCCGACGAGCAGTACTTC
TRBD2 TRBJ2-5 - TRBV2 CASSASGLGLETQYF TGTGCCAGCAGCGCGTCGGGACTAGGGCTAGAGACCCAGTACTTC
- TRBJ2-5 - TRBV6-1 CASGAEEGQETQYF TGTGCCAGCGGTGCCGAGGAGGGCCAGGAGACCCAGTACTTC
- TRBJ2-5 - TRBV5-1 CASSLGGVGETQYF TGCGCCAGCAGCTTGGGCGGGGTTGGGGAGACCCAGTACTTC
- TRBJ2-7 - TRBV5-5 CASSLTAASYEQYF TGTGCCAGCAGCTTAACCGCCGCTTCCTACGAGCAGTACTTC
- TRBJ2-1 - TRBV27 CASSLGGGASEQFF TGTGCCAGCAGTTTAGGAGGGGGGGCGAGTGAGCAGTTCTTC
- TRBJ1-1 - TRBV5-6 CASSLDRNLPTEAFF TGTGCCAGCAGCTTGGATCGGAATTTGCCCACTGAAGCTTTCTTT
- TRBJ2-1 - TRBV27 CASSGLKFEGAEQFF TGTGCCAGCAGTGGACTTAAGTTCGAAGGCGCTGAGCAGTTCTTC
TRBD1 TRBJ1-3 - TRBV6-1 CASSRTGGSGNTIYF TGTGCCAGCAGCAGAACAGGGGGTAGTGGAAACACCATATATTTT
- TRBJ1-1 - TRBV5-5 CASSPLQGGTEAFF TGTGCCAGCAGCCCACTTCAGGGTGGGACTGAAGCTTTCTTT
- TRBJ2-1 once TRBV6-5 CASTRIGSSYNEQFF TGTGCCAGCACCCGCATCGGGAGCTCCTACAATGAGCAGTTCTTC
- TRBJ1-1 - TRBV27 CASSSSLGVGTEAFF TGTGCCAGCAGTTCATCCCTCGGGGTGGGCACTGAAGCTTTCTTT
TRBD2 TRBJ2-3 once TRBV29-1 CSGRLAGVARTDTQYF TGCAGCGGAAGACTAGCGGGGGTTGCACGCACAGATACGCAGTATTTT
TRBD1 TRBJ2-7 - TRBV19 CASSPWDRIYEQYF TGTGCCAGTAGTCCGTGGGACAGAATCTACGAGCAGTACTTC
- TRBJ2-3 - TRBV19 CASSIGRGATDTQYF TGTGCCAGTAGTATAGGCAGGGGAGCCACAGATACGCAGTATTTT